The 11 T cell receptor beta chains in this list originate from one sample, sequenced in a study of T cells after yellow fever vaccination. TCRdb reanalysed the 5' RACE reads using MiXCR and keeps one entry per CDR3 protein. The data show about 300,000 distinct CDR3 sequences, approximately 4% seen once. Source: PBMCs, taken 5 days after the yellow fever booster vaccination. Source of these receptors: a man younger than 30 who received the YFV17D yellow fever vaccine.

This clonotype was counted only a few times. V and J are TRBV29-1 and TRBJ2-2, with D hard to call. Trimming cost V 7 bases and J 4 bases, with 10 bases left between them. CDR1 and CDR2 from the germline V gene are SQVTM and ANQGSEA. The CDR3 has 12 amino acids. CDR3 protein: CSAPGPTGELFF. The CDR3 DNA is TGCAGCGCCCCCGGGCCCACCGGGGAGCTGTTTTTT.

This clonotype was detected only a few times. J is TRBJ2-7 and V is TRBV2; 8 bases fit TRBD2. Germline assignment: CDR1 SNHLY and CDR2 FYNNEI. There are 12 residues in the CDR3. The CDR3 is CAIAGLGNEQYF. The CDR3 DNA reads as TGTGCAATAGCGGGGCTCGGGAACGAGCAGTACTTC.

V usage is TRBV5-5 and J usage is TRBJ2-7; maybe TRBD1 (5 bases). The CDR3 extends over 12 amino acids. Germline V CDR1 and CDR2: SGHKS, YYEKEE (reference sequence). V was shortened by 2 bases and J by 12 bases, with 15 bases between the two germline ends. The CDR3 bases are TGTGCCAGCAGCTTTCTCACAGGCCCGGGGTACTTC. Its translation is CASSFLTGPGYF.

This chain connects TRBV6-2 or TRBV6-3 to TRBJ1-1; D is uncertain. Germline assignment: CDR1 MNHEY and CDR2 SVGEGT. Trimming took 2 bases from V and 0 from J, leaving 7 bases between them. There are 14 residues in the CDR3. In nucleotides, the CDR3 is TGTGCCAGCAGTTACCTCCCAATGAACACTGAAGCTTTCTTT. Protein sequence: CASSYLPMNTEAFF.

This clonotype occurred many times. J is TRBJ2-3 and V is TRBV6-1; 11 bases align to TRBD2. The CDR3 is 15 amino acids. The V segment lost 6 bases and the J segment 4 bases; nucleotides outside the gene matches: 6. Looked up from germline, CDR1 is MNHNS and CDR2 is SASEGT. The CDR3 spells CASRTLAGGPDTQYF. CDR3 nucleotides: TGTGCCAGCAGGACCCTAGCGGGGGGTCCAGATACGCAGTATTTT.

This clonotype was seen repeatedly, ten times or more. V is TRBV5-1 and J is TRBJ1-5; D unresolved. V shed 0 bases and J shed 6 bases, with 13 bases lying between them. The CDR3 is 15 residues long. Germline CDR1 SGHRS, CDR2 YFSETQ. The CDR3 sequence: CASSLAGGLGQPQHF. CDR3 in DNA: TGCGCCAGCAGCTTGGCGGGCGGGCTCGGTCAGCCCCAGCATTTT.

V is TRBV5-1 and J is TRBJ1-4; TRBD1 agrees at 12 bases. The junction had 3 bases not matched to a gene; V was cut back by 1 base and J by 2 bases. Germline V gives CDR1 SGHRS, CDR2 YFSETQ. The length of the CDR3 is 17 residues. The chain's CDR3 is CASSLSGQGATNEKLFF. The CDR3 DNA reads TGCGCCAGCAGCTTGTCGGGACAGGGGGCGACTAATGAAAAACTGTTTTTT.

This chain connects TRBV13 to TRBJ1-1; TRBD1 agrees at 8 bases. This CDR3 region has 16 residues. Germline CDR1 is PRHDT and CDR2 is FYEKMQ (reference sequence). J was trimmed by 4 bases and V by 1 base; bases with no gene match: 8. The CDR3 spells CASSLVAQGASTEAFF. DNA for the CDR3: TGTGCCAGCAGCTTAGTTGCCCAGGGGGCCAGCACTGAAGCTTTCTTT. Together with reference TRBV13 and TRBJ1-1, the CDR3 gives the full variable domain: AAGVIQSPRHLIKEKRETATLKCYPIPRHDTVYWYQQGPGQDPQFLISFYEKMQSDKGSIPDRFSAQQFSDYHSELNMSSLELGDSALYFCASSLVAQGASTEAFFGQGTRLTVV.

This clonotype was recorded many times. This chain uses TRBV5-1 with TRBJ1-2, with D possibly being TRBD1 (6 bases). Trimming shortened V by 5 bases and J by 4 bases, and 12 bases separated the two germline ends. The CDR3 is made up of 13 amino acids. Per the germline V gene, CDR1 is SGHRS and CDR2 is YFSETQ. CDR3: CASRPLDSYGYTF. In DNA form, the CDR3 reads TGCGCCAGCAGGCCTCTGGACAGCTATGGCTACACCTTC.

The sample holds many counts of this clonotype. The chain combines TRBV29-1 with TRBJ1-4; 9 nucleotides line up with TRBD1. The CDR3 runs to 13 residues. Losses at the gene ends were 7 bases for V and 8 bases for J; bases not matched to a gene: 8. Germline V lookup: CDR1 SQVTM, CDR2 ANQGSEA. The CDR3 protein is CSGPRDREEKLFF. The DNA for the CDR3 is TGCAGCGGCCCCCGGGACAGGGAAGAAAAACTGTTTTTT.

V and J are TRBV4-3 and TRBJ1-6; 7 bases match TRBD1. This CDR3 has 16 amino acids. With V trimmed by 4 bases and J by 5 bases, 8 bases remained unmatched. The germline gives CDR1 LGHNA, CDR2 YSLEER. Written as DNA, the CDR3 is TGCGCCAGCAGCCGCCTCGGGACAGCAAATAATTCACCCCTCCACTTT. Amino acid sequence: CASSRLGTANNSPLHF.